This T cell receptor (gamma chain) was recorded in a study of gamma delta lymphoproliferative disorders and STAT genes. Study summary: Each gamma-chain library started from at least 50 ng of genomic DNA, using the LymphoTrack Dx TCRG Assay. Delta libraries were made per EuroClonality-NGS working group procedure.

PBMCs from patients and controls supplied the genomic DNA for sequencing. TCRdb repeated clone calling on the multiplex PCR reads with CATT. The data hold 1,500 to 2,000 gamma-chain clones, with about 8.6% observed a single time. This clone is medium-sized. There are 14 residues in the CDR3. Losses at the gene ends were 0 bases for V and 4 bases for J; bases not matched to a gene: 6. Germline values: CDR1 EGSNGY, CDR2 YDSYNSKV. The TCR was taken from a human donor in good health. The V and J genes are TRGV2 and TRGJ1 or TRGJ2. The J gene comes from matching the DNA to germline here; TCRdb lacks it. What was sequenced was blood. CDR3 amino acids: CATWDGRKYYKKLF. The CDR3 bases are TGTGCCACCTGGGACGGGCGTAAATATTATAAGAAACTCTTT.